Listed here are 17 T cell receptor beta chains from one sample, sequenced in a study of T cell clonality in common variable immunodeficiency. These TCRs' antigens remain unknown. Study outcomes and limitations: Fewer deletions and N-nucleotide insertions were reportedly seen in common variable immunodeficiency TCR beta sequences.

Sequenced by immunoSEQ multiplex PCR; TCRdb stores in-frame clones only, minus some. Captured here are just under 20,000 clones, none seen once; the top ten comprise approximately 2.4%. The sequencing sample was made of peripheral blood mononuclear cells. All receptors come from a human donor with common variable immunodeficiency.

This clone showed up many times. The sequenced fragment ends 3 residues before the CDR3 boundary, so the rest is inferred from the germline J gene. The chain uses TRBV7-9 and TRBJ2-7; 9 nucleotides align to TRBD2. Trimming at V came to 3 bases and at J to 6 bases, leaving 6 bases not matched to a gene. The CDR3 contains 14 residues. The germline gives CDR1 SEHNR, CDR2 FQNEAQ (reference sequence). The CDR3 DNA, read in part, is TGTGCCAGCAGCTTGCAGGGACTAGCAGCCGAG. Translation: CASSLQGLAAE. The full CDR3 is CASSLQGLAAEQYF.

This clone showed up many times. The read gets to within 3 residues of the CDR3 end, and the germline J gene fills in the rest. The chain carries TRBV20-1 and TRBJ2-2; TRBD2 matches at 7 bases. The CDR3 contains 15 residues. Germline V gives CDR1 DFQATT, CDR2 SNEGSKA (reference sequence). V was pared by 1 base and J by 2 bases, with 4 bases of the junction left unmatched. The part of the CDR3 DNA that was read is TGCAGTGCTAGAGGGGGAGGGGAAAACACCGGGGAG. This codes for CSARGGGENTGE. The whole CDR3 region reads CSARGGGENTGELFF.

This clone was found many times. The read halts 3 residues ahead of the CDR3 end, with the missing end drawn from the germline J gene. The gene calls are TRBV19 and TRBJ2-5, with TRBD1 matching over 8 bases. Trimming cost V 5 bases and J 4 bases; bases outside gene matches: 9. The germline gives CDR1 LNHDA, CDR2 SQIVND (reference sequence). The CDR3 runs to 15 residues. The CDR3 loop reads CASSLLTGVGETQYF. The DNA read from the CDR3 is TGTGCCAGTAGTTTATTGACAGGGGTCGGAGAGACC.

This clone showed up many times. Read data end 3 residues before the CDR3 end; the end is taken from the germline J gene. The chain couples TRBV19 to TRBJ1-2; D ambiguous. This CDR3 spans 13 amino acids. CDR1 is LNHDA and CDR2 is SQIVND in the germline V gene (reference sequence). This CDR3 is CASTPSEAEGYTF. The CDR3 DNA, read in part, is TGTGCCAGTACCCCTTCAGAAGCGGAGGGC.

This clone was counted ten times or more. The read ends 3 residues shy of where the CDR3 ends; the end is completed using the germline J gene. The V call is TRBV20-1, the J call TRBJ2-3, with D uncertain. The V and J ends lost 0 bases and 6 bases respectively, with 7 bases between them. The CDR3 has 12 residues. Germline CDR1 and CDR2: DFQATT and SNEGSKA (reference sequence). This CDR3 is CSARENADTQYF. The CDR3 DNA, read in part, is TGCAGTGCTAGAGAGAATGCGGATACG.

This clone was recorded a few times. The read ends 3 residues before the CDR3 terminus; that terminus is restored from the germline J gene. The chain uses TRBV19 and TRBJ1-5; TRBD1 might be the D (6 bases). Trimming shortened V by 9 bases and J by 4 bases, and 22 bases separated the two germline ends. Germline lookup yields CDR1 LNHDA and CDR2 SQIVND (reference sequence). CDR3 length: 16 amino acids. The DNA read from the CDR3 is TGTGCCAGCCAGAGGGTCGCAGGGGAGTCTAATCAGCCC. As protein: CASQRVAGESNQP. The full-length CDR3 reads as CASQRVAGESNQPQHF.

There are many counts of this clone. The read finishes 3 residues shy of the CDR3 end, and the germline J gene is used to complete it. The V gene is TRBV7-9, the J gene TRBJ1-3; D might be TRBD1 (6 bases). The CDR3 spans 15 residues. In germline, CDR1 is SEHNR, CDR2 FQNEAQ (reference sequence). Between the trimmed V and J ends, which lost 5 bases and 2 bases, there was a span of 13 bases. CDR3 bases read: TGTGCCAGCAGCAGAGCGGGGGCGGCTGGAAACACC. This translates into CASSRAGAAGNT. The entire CDR3 protein is CASSRAGAAGNTIYF. Combining the CDR3 with reference TRBV7-9 and TRBJ1-3 gives the whole variable domain DTGVSQNPRHKITKRGQNVTFRCDPISEHNRLYWYRQTLGQGPEFLTYFQNEAQLEKSRLLSDRFSAERPKGSFSTLEIQRTEQGDSAMYLCASSRAGAAGNTIYFGEGSWLTVV.

This clone was detected many times. This CDR3 reads CASSQVARVDEKLFF. The covered CDR3 bases are TGCGCCAGCAGCCAAGTAGCCAGGGTTGACGAAAAA. The genes are TRBV4-1 and TRBJ1-4; possible D gene TRBD1, 5 bases. The DNA ends 3 residues before the CDR3 does, and the rest of the CDR3 is filled in from the germline J gene. The CDR3 runs 15 residues. Germline assignment: CDR1 MGHRA and CDR2 YSYEKL. V gave up 1 base and J gave up 8 bases, with 14 bases separating them.

CDR3 region: CARWEGPPRQGNEKLFF. CDR3 bases read: TGTGCCAGGTGGGAGGGTCCCCCGCGACAGGGGAATGAAAAA. V and J are TRBV19 and TRBJ1-4, with 8 bases that match TRBD1. The read gets to within 3 residues of the CDR3 end, and the germline J gene fills in the rest. Germline V gene lookup returns CDR1 LNHDA and CDR2 SQIVND (reference sequence). The V gene end was trimmed by 9 bases and the J gene end by 5 bases; junction bases not matched to a gene: 17. The CDR3 is made up of 17 amino acids.

About this clone itself: The read comes to an end 3 residues before the CDR3 does, leaving the germline J gene to fill in the end. The chain recombines TRBV2 with TRBJ2-5, with 7 bases fitting TRBD2. The CDR3 consists of 12 residues. Germline V gene sequence: CDR1 SNHLY, CDR2 FYNNEI. V was pared by 8 bases and J by 0 bases, with 0 bases of the junction left unmatched. The covered CDR3 bases are TGTGCCAGCGGGGGGGACCAAGAGACC. This sequence encodes CASGGDQET. The CDR3 in full is CASGGDQETQYF.

This clone was counted ten times or more. The CDR3 is cut off 3 residues early in the read; its end comes from the germline J gene. This chain uses TRBV2 with TRBJ2-7; no clear D. Germline CDR1 SNHLY, CDR2 FYNNEI. This CDR3 is 14 amino acids long. Trimming pared 7 bases from V and 0 bases from J, leaving 13 bases between. The CDR3 reads CASNTDAGSYEQYF. Partial CDR3 DNA: TGTGCCAGCAACACTGACGCAGGCTCCTACGAG.

To note about this clone: The missing CDR3 end, 3 residues past where the read stops, is filled in from the germline J gene. The chain couples TRBV7-2 to TRBJ2-7; 8 bases match TRBD2. V gave up 6 bases and J gave up 2 bases; unmatched junction bases: 6. The CDR3 sequence is 14 residues long. Germline V gene sequence: CDR1 SGHTA, CDR2 FQGNSA. The CDR3 DNA, read in part, is TGTGCCAGCAGACCGATAGCGGGACCCTACGAG. Protein: CASRPIAGPYE. The full CDR3 is CASRPIAGPYEQYF.

This clone was counted many times. CDR3 residues: CASSQGLRNREGVYNEQFF. CDR3 DNA (partial): TGTGCCAGCAGCCAAGGCCTCAGGAATCGGGAGGGGGTCTACAATGAG. The chain couples TRBV14 to TRBJ2-1, with 8 bases fitting TRBD2. The CDR3 end lies 3 residues beyond the end of the read and is filled in from the germline J gene. The V gene's germline CDR1 is SGHDN and CDR2 FVKESK. Trimming at V came to 1 base and at J to 3 bases, leaving 14 bases not matched to a gene. The CDR3 has 19 residues.

Note on this clone: The read gets to within 3 residues of the CDR3 end, and the germline J gene fills in the rest. This chain uses TRBV18 with TRBJ2-2, with D perhaps TRBD1 (5 bases). CDR3 size: 16 residues. Trimming shortened V by 0 bases and J by 5 bases, and 13 bases separated the two germline ends. Germline CDR1 is KGHSH and CDR2 is LQKENI. Partial CDR3 DNA: TGTGCCAGCTCACCACCCCAGGGCGTGGGAACCGGGGAG. This translates into CASSPPQGVGTGE. The full CDR3 protein is CASSPPQGVGTGELFF.

This clone showed up just a few times. The read terminates 3 residues before the CDR3 end, so the remaining end is supplied by the germline J gene. This chain joins TRBV19 and TRBJ2-1; possible D gene TRBD1, 5 bases. CDR3 length: 16 residues. Trimming cost V 2 bases and J 7 bases, with 18 bases left between them. Looked up from germline, CDR1 is LNHDA and CDR2 is SQIVND (reference sequence). CDR3 sequence: CASSIYRTPGSNEQFF. CDR3 bases read: TGTGCCAGTAGTATATACAGGACCCCCGGGTCGAATGAG.

The table lists this clone with a few counts. The read stops 3 residues short of the end of the CDR3; the missing end is completed from the germline J gene. The rearrangement joins TRBV5-1 to TRBJ1-1, with D perhaps TRBD1 (5 bases). In germline, CDR1 is SGHRS, CDR2 YFSETQ. V lost 4 bases, J lost 0 bases, and 13 bases lay in between. The CDR3 covers 15 residues. Here the CDR3 reads CASSEEGIMNTEAFF. The DNA read from the CDR3 is TGCGCCAGCAGCGAGGAGGGGATAATGAACACTGAA.

This clone appeared many times. The sequence runs out 3 residues before the end of the CDR3; the remainder is reconstructed from the germline J gene. This sequence joins TRBV10-1 and TRBJ2-7, with TRBD1 matching 9 bases. Germline V gives CDR1 WNHNN, CDR2 SYGVQD (reference sequence). CDR3 length equals 13 residues. The ends lost 5 bases at V and 6 bases at J; junction bases unmatched: 5. The chain's CDR3 is CASSRDRDSEQYF. Incomplete CDR3 DNA: TGCGCCAGCAGTCGGGACAGGGATTCCGAG.